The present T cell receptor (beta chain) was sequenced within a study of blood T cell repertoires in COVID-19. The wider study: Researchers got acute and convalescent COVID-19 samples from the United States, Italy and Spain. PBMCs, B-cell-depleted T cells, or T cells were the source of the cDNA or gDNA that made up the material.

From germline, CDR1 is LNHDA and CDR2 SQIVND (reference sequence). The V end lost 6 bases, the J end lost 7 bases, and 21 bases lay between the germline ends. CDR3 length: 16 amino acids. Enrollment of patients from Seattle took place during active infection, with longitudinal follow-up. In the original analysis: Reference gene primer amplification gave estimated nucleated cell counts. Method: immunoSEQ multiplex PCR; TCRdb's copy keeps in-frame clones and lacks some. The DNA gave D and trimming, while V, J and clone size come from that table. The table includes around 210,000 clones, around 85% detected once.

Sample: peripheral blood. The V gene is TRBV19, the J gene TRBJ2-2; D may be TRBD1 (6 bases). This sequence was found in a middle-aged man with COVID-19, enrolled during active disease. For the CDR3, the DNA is TGTGCCAGTAGCTCGGGACATGTTAGACCACGCGGGGAGCTGTTTTTT. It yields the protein CASSSGHVRPRGELFF.